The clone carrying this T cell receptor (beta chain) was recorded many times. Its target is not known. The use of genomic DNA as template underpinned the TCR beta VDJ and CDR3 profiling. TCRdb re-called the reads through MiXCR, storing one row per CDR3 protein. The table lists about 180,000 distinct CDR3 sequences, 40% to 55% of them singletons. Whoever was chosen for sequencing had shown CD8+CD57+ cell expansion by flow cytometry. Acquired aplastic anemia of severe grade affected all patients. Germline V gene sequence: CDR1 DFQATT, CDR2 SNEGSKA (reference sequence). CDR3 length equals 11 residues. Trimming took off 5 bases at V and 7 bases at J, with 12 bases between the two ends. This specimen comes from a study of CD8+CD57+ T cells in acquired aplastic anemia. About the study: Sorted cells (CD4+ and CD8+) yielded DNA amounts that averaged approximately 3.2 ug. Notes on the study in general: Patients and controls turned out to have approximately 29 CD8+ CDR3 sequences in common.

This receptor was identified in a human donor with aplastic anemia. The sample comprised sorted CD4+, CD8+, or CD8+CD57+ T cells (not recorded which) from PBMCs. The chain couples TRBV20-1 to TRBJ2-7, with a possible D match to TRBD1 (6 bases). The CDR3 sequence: CSADRYGEQYF. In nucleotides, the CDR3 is TGCAGTGCTGACAGGTACGGGGAGCAGTACTTC.